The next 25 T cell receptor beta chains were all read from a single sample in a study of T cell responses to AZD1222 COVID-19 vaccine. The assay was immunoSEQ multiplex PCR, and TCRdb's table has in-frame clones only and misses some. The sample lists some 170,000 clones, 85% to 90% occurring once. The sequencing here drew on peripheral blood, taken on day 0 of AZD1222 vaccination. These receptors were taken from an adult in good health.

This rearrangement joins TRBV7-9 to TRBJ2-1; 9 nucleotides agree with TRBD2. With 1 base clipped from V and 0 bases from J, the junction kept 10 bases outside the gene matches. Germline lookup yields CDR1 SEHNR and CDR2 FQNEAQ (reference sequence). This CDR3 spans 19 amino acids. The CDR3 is CASSLGSGRAASSYNEQFF. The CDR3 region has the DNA TGTGCCAGCAGCTTAGGTAGCGGGAGAGCCGCGAGCTCCTACAATGAGCAGTTCTTC.

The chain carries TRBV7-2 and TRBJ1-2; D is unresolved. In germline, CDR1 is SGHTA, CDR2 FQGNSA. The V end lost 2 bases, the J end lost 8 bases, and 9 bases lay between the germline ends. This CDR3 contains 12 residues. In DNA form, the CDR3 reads TGTGCCAGCAGCTTATTCGGAAGAGGCTACACCTTC. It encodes CASSLFGRGYTF.

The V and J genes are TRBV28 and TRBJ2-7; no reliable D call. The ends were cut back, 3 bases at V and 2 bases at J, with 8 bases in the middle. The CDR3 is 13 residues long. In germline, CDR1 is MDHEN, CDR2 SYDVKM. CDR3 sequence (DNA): TGTGCCAGCAGTTTGGGCCAGACCTACGAGCAGTACGTC. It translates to CASSLGQTYEQYV.

CDR3 in amino acids: CASRRLLNEQFF. The DNA for the CDR3 is TGTGCCAGCAGGAGACTACTCAATGAGCAGTTCTTC. The chain couples TRBV6-5 to TRBJ2-1, with D possibly matching TRBD2 (5 bases). Deletions cut 6 bases from V and 6 bases from J, with 9 bases between. The CDR3 contains 12 residues. The germline gives CDR1 MNHEY, CDR2 SVGAGI.

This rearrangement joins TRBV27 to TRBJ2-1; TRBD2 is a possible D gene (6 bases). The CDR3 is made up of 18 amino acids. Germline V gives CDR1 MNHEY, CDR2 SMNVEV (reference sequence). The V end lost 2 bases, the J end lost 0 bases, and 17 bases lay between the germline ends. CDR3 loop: CASSLRPPGLRSYNEQFF. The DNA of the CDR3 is TGTGCCAGCAGTTTAAGGCCGCCGGGACTCCGCTCCTACAATGAGCAGTTCTTC.

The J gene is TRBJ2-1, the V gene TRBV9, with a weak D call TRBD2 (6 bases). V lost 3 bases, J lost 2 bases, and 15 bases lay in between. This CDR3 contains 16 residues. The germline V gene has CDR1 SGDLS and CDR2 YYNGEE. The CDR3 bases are TGTGCCAGCAGCGAGATTAGCGGAGTCCCCTACAATGAGCAGTTCTTC. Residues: CASSEISGVPYNEQFF.

The CDR3 region is CASSRQGAVENTEAFF. DNA for the CDR3: TGCGCCAGCAGCCGTCAGGGGGCCGTTGAGAACACTGAAGCTTTCTTT. V is TRBV5-1 and J is TRBJ1-1; 8 bases are shared with TRBD1. The V and J ends lost 4 bases and 1 base, in that order; junction bases with no gene match: 9. Germline V gene lookup returns CDR1 SGHRS and CDR2 YFSETQ. This CDR3 spans 16 amino acids.

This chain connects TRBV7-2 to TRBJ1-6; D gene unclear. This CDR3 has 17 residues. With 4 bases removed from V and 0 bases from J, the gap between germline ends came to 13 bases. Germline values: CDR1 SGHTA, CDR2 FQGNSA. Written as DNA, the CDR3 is TGTGCCAGCAGCTCTATCCGACAAAACTCCTATAATTCACCCCTCCACTTT. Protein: CASSSIRQNSYNSPLHF.

CDR3: CASSPGQGLNSGANVLTF. CDR3 DNA sequence: TGTGCCAGCTCACCGGGACAGGGATTAAACTCTGGGGCCAACGTCCTGACTTTC. The chain recombines TRBV18 with TRBJ2-6, with 9 bases lining up with TRBD1. The V gene's germline CDR1 is KGHSH and CDR2 LQKENI. Trimming cost V 3 bases and J 0 bases; bases outside gene matches: 6. There are 18 residues in the CDR3.

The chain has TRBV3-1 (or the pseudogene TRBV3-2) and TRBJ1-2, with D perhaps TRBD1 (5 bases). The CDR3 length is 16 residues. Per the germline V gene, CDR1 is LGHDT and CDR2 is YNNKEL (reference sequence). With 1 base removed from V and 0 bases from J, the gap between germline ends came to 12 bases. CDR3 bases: TGTGCCAGCAGCCAAGGACAGCGAGCAGCTAACTATGGCTACACCTTC. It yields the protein CASSQGQRAANYGYTF.

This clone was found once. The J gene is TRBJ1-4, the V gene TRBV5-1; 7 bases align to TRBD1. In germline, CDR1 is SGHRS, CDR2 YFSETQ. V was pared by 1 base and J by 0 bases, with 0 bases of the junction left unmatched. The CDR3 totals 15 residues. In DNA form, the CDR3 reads TGCGCCAGCAGCTTGCAGGGGGCAACTAATGAAAAACTGTTTTTT. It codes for CASSLQGATNEKLFF.

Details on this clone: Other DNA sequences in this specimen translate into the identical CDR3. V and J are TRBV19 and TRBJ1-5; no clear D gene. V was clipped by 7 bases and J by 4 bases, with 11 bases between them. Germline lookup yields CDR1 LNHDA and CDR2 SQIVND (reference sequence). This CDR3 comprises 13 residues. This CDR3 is CASNPGRNQPQHF. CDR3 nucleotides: TGTGCCAGTAACCCCGGTCGGAATCAGCCCCAGCATTTT.

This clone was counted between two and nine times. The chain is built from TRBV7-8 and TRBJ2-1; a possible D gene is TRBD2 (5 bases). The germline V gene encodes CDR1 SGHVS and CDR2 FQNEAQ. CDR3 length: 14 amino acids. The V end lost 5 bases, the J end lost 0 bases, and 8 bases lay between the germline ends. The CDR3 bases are TGTGCCAGCAGCACTGGAGGCTCCTACAATGAGCAGTTCTTC. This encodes CASSTGGSYNEQFF. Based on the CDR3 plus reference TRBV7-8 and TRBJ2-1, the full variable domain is GAGVSQSPRYKVAKRGQDVALRCDPISGHVSLFWYQQALGQGPEFLTYFQNEAQLDKSGLPSDRFFAERPEGSVSTLKIQRTQQEDSAVYLCASSTGGSYNEQFFGPGTRLTVL.

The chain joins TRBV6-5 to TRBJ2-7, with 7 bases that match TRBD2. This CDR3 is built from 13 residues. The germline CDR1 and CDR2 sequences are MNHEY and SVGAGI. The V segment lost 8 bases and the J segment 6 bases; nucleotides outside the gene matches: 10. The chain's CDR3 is CASRPGGLPEQYF. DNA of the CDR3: TGTGCCAGCCGTCCGGGAGGACTGCCCGAGCAGTACTTC.

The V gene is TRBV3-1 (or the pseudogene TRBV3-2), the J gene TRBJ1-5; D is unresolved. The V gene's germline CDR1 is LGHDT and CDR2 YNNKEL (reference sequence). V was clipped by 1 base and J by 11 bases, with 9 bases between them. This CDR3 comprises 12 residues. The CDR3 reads CASSQGNLAQHF. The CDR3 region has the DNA TGTGCCAGCAGCCAAGGGAATCTAGCCCAGCATTTT.

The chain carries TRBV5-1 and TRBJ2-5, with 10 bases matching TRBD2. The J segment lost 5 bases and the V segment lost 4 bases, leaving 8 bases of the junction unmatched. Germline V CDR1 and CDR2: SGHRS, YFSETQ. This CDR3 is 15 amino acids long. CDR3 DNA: TGCGCCAGCAGCCTCTCTAGCGGGGGAATGGAGACCCAGTACTTC. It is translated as CASSLSSGGMETQYF. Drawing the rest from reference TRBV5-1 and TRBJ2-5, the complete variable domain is KAGVTQTPRYLIKTRGQQVTLSCSPISGHRSVSWYQQTPGQGLQFLFEYFSETQRNKGNFPGRFSGRQFSNSRSEMNVSTLELGDSALYLCASSLSSGGMETQYFGPGTRLLVL.

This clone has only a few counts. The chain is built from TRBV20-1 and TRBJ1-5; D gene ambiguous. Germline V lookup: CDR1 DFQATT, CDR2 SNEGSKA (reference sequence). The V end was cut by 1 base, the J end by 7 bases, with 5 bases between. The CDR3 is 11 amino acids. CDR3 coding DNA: TGCAGTGCTAGAGTAGGACAGCCCCAGCATTTT. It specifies CSARVGQPQHF.

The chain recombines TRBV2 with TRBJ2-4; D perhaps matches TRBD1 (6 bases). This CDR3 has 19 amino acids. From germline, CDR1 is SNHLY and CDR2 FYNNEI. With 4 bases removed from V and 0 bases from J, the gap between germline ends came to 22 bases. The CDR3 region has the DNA TGTGCCAGCAGTGGGGGAACAGGGATAATCACTCTAGCCAAAAACATTCAGTACTTC. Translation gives CASSGGTGIITLAKNIQYF.

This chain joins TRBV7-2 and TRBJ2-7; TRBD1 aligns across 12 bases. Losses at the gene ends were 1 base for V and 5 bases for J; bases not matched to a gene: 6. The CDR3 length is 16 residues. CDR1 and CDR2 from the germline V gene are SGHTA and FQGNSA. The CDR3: CASSLVAGTGGHEQYF. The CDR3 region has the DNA TGTGCCAGCAGCTTAGTAGCCGGGACAGGGGGCCACGAGCAGTACTTC.

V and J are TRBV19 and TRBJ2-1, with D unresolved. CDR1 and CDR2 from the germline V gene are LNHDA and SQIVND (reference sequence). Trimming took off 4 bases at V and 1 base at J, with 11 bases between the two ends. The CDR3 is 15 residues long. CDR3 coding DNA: TGTGCCAGTAGTACGGGCCTGAAGTCCTACAATGAGCAGTTCTTC. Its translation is CASSTGLKSYNEQFF.

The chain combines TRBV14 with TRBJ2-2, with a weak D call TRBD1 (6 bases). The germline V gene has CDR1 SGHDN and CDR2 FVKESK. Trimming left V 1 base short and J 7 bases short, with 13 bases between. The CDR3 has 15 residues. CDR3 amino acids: CASSQAAGDRGELFF. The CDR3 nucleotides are TGTGCCAGCAGCCAAGCGGCAGGGGATCGCGGGGAGCTGTTTTTT.

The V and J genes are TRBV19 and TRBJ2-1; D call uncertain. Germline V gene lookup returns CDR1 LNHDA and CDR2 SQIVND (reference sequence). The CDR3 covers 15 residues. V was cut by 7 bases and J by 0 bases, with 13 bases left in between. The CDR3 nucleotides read TGTGCCAGTACCGATAGTCCGAGCTCCTACAATGAGCAGTTCTTC. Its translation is CASTDSPSSYNEQFF.

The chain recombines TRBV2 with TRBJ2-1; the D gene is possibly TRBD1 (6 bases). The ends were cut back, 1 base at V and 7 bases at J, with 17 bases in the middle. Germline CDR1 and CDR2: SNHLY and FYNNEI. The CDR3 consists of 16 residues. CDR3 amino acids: CASSEGAGAGVNEQFF. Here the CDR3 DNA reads TGTGCCAGCAGTGAAGGGGCCGGGGCAGGGGTGAATGAGCAGTTCTTC.

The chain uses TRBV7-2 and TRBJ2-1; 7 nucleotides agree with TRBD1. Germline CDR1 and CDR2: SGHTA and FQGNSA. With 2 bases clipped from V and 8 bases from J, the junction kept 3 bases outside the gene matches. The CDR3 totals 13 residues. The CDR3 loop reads CASSLTQGDEQFF. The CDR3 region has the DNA TGTGCCAGCAGCTTAACCCAGGGGGATGAGCAGTTCTTC.

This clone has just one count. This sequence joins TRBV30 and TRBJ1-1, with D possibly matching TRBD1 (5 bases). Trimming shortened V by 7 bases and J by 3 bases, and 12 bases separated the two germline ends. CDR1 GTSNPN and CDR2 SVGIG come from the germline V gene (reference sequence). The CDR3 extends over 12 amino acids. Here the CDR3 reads CASSGRDTEAFF. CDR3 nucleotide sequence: TGTGCCTCCTCAGGGCGCGACACTGAAGCTTTCTTT. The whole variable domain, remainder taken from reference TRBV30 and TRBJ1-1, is SQTIHQWPATLVQPVGSPLSLECTVEGTSNPNLYWYRQAAGRGLQLLFYSVGIGQISSEVPQNLSASRPQDRQFILSSKKLLLSDSGFYLCASSGRDTEAFFGQGTRLTVV.